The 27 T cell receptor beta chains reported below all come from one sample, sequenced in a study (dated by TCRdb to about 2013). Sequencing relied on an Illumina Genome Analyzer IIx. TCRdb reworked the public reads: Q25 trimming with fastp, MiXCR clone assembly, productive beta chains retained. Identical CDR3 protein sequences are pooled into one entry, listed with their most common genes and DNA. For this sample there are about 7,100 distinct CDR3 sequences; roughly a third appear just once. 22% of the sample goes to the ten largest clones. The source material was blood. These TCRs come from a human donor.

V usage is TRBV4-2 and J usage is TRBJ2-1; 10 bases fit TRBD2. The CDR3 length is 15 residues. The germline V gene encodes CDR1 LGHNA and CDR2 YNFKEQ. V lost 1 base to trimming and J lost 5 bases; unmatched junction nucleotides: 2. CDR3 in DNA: TGTGCCAGCAGCCAAGCTAGCGGGAGCAACAATGAGCAGTTCTTC. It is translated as CASSQASGSNNEQFF.

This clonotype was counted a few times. CDR3 in DNA: TGCAGCGTTGCCGTCAATGAGCAGTTCTTC. Amino acids: CSVAVNEQFF. The V gene is TRBV29-1, the J gene TRBJ2-1, with D unclear. V lost 4 bases and J 6 bases, leaving 4 bases between the germline ends. In germline, CDR1 is SQVTM, CDR2 ANQGSEA. The CDR3 runs 10 residues.

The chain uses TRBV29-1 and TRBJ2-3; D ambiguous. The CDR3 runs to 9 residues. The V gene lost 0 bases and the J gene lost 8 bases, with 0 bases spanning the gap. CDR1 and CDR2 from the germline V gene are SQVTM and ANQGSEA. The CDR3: CSVEDTQYF. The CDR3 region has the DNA TGCAGCGTTGAAGATACGCAGTATTTT.

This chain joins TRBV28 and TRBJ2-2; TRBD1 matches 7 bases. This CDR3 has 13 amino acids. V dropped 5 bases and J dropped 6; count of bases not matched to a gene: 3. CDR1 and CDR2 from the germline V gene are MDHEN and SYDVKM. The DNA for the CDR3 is TGTGCCAGCAGTCACAGGGGCGCCGGGGAGCTGTTTTTT. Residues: CASSHRGAGELFF. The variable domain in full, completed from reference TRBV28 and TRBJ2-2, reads DVKVTQSSRYLVKRTGEKVFLECVQDMDHENMFWYRQDPGLGLRLIYFSYDVKMKEKGDIPEGYSVSREKKERFSLILESASTNQTSMYLCASSHRGAGELFFGEGSRLTVL.

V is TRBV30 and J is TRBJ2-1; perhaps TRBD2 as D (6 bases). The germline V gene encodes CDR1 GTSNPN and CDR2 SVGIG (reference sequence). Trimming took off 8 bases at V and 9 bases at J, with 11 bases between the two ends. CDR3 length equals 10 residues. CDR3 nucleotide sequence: TGTGCCATGGAGGGTCGTGAGCAGTTCTTC. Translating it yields CAMEGREQFF.

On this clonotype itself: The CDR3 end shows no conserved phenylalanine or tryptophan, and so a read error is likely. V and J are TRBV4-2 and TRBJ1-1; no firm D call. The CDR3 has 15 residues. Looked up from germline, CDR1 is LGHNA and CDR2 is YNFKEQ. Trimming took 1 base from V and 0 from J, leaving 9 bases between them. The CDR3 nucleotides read TGTGCCAGCAGCCAAGTAGTGGGCCTGAACACTGAAGCTTTCTGC. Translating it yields CASSQVVGLNTEAFC.

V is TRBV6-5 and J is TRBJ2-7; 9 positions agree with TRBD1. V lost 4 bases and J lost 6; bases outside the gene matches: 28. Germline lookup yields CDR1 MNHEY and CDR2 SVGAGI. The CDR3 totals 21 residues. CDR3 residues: CASSSISGRHGGKTGGSEQYF. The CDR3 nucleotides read TGTGCCAGCAGTTCGATAAGCGGCCGCCATGGAGGGAAGACAGGGGGATCCGAGCAGTACTTC.

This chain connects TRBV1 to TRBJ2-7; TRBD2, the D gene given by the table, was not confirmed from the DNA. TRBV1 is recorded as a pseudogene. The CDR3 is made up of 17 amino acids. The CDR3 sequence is CTSSLTGTSGTRNEQYF. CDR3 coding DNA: TGTACCAGCAGCCTCACCGGGACTAGCGGGACTCGTAATGAGCAGTACTTC.

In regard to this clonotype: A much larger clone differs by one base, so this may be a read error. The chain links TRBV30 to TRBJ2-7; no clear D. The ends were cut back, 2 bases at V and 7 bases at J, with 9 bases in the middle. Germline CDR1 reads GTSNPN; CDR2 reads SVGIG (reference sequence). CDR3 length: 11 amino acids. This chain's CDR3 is CAWSSRNEQYF. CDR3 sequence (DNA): TGTGCCTGGAGTTCCCGGAATGAGCAGTACTTC.

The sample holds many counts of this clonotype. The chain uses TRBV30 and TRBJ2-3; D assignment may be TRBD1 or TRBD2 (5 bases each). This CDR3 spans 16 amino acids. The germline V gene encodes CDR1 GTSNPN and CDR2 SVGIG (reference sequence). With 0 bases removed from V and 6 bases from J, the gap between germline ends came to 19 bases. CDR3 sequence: CAWSVYPPGLGDTQYF. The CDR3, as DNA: TGTGCCTGGAGTGTATACCCGCCGGGGCTAGGGGATACGCAGTATTTT.

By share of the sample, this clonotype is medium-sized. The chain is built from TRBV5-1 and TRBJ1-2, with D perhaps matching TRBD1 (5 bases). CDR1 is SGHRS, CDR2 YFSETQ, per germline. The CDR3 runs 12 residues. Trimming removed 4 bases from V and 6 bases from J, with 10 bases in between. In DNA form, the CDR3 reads TGCGCCAGCAGCATCGGGACGGATGGCTACACCTTC. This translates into CASSIGTDGYTF.

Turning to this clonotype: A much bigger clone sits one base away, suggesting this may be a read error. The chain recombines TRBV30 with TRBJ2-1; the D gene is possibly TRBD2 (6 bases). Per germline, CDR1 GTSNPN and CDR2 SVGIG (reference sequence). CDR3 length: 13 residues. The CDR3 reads CARSVGLLNEQFF. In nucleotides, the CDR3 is TGTGCCCGGAGTGTAGGACTACTCAATGAGCAGTTCTTC. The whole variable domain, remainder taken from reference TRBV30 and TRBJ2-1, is SQTIHQWPATLVQPVGSPLSLECTVEGTSNPNLYWYRQAAGRGLQLLFYSVGIGQISSEVPQNLSASRPQDRQFILSSKKLLLSDSGFYLCARSVGLLNEQFFGPGTRLTVL.

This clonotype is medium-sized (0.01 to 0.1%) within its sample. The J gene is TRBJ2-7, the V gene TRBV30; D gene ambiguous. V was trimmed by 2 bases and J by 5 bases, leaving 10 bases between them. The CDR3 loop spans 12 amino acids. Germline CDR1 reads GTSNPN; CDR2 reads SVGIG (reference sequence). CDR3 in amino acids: CAWSLDHHEQYF. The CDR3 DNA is TGTGCCTGGAGTCTCGACCATCACGAGCAGTACTTC. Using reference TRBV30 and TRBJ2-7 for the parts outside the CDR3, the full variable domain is SQTIHQWPATLVQPVGSPLSLECTVEGTSNPNLYWYRQAAGRGLQLLFYSVGIGQISSEVPQNLSASRPQDRQFILSSKKLLLSDSGFYLCAWSLDHHEQYFGPGTRLTVT.

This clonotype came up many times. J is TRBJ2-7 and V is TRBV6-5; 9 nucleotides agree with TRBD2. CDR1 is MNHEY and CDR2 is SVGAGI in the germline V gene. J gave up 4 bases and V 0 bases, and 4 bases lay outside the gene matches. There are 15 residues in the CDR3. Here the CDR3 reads CASSYSAGGSYEQYF. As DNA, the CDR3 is TGTGCCAGCAGTTACTCAGCGGGGGGCTCGTACGAGCAGTACTTC.

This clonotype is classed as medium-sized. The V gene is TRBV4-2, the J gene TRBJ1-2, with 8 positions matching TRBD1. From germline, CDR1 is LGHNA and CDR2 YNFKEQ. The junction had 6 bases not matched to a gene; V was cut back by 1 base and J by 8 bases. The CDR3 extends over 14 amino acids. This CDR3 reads CASSQVNRGNGYTF. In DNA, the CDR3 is TGTGCCAGCAGCCAAGTTAACAGGGGGAACGGCTACACCTTC.

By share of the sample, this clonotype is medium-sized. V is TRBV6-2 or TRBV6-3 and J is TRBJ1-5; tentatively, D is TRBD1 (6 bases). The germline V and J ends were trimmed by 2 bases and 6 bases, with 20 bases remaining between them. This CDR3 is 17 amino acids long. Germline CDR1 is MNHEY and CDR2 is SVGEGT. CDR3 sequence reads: CASSYQEQGGGGQPQHF. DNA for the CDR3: TGTGCCAGCAGTTACCAAGAACAGGGAGGGGGTGGTCAGCCCCAGCATTTT.

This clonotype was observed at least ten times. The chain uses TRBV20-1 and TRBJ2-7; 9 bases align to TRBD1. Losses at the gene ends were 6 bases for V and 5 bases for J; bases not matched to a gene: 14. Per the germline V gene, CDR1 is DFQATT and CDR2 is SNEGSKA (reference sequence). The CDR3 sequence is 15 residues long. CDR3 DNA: TGCAGTGCGGGATCCTCCGGGACAGGGTCCCACGAGCAGTACTTC. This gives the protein CSAGSSGTGSHEQYF.

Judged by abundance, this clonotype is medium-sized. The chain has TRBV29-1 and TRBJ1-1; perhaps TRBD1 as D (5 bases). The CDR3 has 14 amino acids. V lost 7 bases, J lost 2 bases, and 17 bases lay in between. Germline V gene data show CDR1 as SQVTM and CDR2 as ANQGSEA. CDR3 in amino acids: CSGGTHLGNTEAFF. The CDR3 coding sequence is TGCAGCGGGGGGACCCACCTTGGAAACACTGAAGCTTTCTTT.

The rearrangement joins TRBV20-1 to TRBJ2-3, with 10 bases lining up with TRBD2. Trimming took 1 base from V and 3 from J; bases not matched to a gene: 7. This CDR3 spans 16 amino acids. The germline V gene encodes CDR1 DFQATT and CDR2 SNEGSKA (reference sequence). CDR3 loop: CSARVWGSGRTDTQYF. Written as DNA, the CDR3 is TGCAGTGCTAGAGTTTGGGGTAGCGGGAGGACAGATACGCAGTATTTT.

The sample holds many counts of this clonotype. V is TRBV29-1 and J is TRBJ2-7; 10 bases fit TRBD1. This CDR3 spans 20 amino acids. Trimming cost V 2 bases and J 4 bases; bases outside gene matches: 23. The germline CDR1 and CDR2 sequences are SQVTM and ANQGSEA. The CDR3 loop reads CSVEFVLPQSTPGQGYEQYF. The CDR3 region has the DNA TGCAGCGTTGAATTCGTCCTTCCACAAAGTACCCCGGGACAGGGGTACGAGCAGTACTTC.

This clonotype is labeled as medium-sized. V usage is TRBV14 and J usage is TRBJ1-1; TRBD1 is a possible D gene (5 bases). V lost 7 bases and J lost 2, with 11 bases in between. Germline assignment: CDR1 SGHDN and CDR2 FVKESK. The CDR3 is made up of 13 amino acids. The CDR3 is CASTRDVNTEAFF. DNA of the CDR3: TGTGCCAGCACCCGGGACGTAAACACTGAAGCTTTCTTT.

CDR3 in DNA: TGTGCCAGCCAGGTTGCAGGGGCGGTATCACCCCTCCACTTT. This translates into CASQVAGAVSPLHF. This chain joins TRBV28 and TRBJ1-6; D perhaps matches TRBD1 (6 bases). With 8 bases removed from V and 10 bases from J, the gap between germline ends came to 18 bases. This CDR3 region has 14 residues. The germline gives CDR1 MDHEN, CDR2 SYDVKM.

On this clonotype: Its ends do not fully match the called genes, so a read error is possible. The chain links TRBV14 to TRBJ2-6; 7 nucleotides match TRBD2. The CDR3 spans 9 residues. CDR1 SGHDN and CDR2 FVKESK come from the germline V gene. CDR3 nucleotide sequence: TGTGCCAGCAGCCAATCTAGCGGTTTC. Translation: CASSQSSGF.

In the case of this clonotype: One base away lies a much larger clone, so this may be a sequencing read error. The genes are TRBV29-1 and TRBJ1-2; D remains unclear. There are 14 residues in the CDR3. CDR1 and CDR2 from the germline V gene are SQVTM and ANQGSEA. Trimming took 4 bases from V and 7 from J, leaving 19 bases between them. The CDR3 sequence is CSVVAVPAKVGYTF. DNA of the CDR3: TGCAGCGTTGTGGCGGTACCGGCGAAGGTTGGCTACACCTTC.

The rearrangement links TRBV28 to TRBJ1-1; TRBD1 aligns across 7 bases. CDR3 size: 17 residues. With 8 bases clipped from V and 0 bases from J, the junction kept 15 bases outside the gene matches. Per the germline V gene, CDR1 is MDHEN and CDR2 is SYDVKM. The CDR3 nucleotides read TGTGCCAGCTGTAACATTGTGGGGACAGCTGTGAACACTGAAGCTTTCTTT. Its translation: CASCNIVGTAVNTEAFF.

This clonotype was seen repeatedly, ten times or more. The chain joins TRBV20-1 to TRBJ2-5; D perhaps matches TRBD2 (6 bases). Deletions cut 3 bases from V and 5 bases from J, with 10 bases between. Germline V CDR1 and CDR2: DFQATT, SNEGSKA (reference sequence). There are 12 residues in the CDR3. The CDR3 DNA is TGCAGTGCTAGGGGGGGTAGGGAGACCCAGTACTTC. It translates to CSARGGRETQYF.

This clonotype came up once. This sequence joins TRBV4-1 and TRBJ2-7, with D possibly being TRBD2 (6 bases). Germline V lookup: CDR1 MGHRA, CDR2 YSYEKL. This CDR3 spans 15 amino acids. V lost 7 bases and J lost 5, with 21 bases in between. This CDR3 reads CASTHYGTGDDEQYF. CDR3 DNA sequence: TGCGCCAGCACCCACTACGGAACGGGAGACGACGAGCAGTACTTC.